Below, 32 T cell receptor beta chains from the same sample are listed, as sequenced in a study of T-cell reconstitution after alpha-beta-depleted transplantation in children. Unique molecular identifiers were incorporated when the TCRbeta library was constructed. TCRdb used MiXCR to reprocess the PCR reads, holding one entry per CDR3 protein. The sample lists about 200,000 distinct CDR3 sequences, under 8.5% occurring once. The sample in question was PBMCs, obtained before TCRalphabeta/CD19-depleted stem cell transplant. These receptors all come from a boy between 2 and 10 years old with acute lymphoblastic leukemia, due to receive a stem cell transplant.

This clonotype was found a few times. The genes are TRBV2 and TRBJ2-3; TRBD2 agrees at 8 bases. The trim removed 7 bases at V and 5 bases at J, leaving 8 bases unmatched. CDR1 is SNHLY, CDR2 FYNNEI, per germline. The CDR3 consists of 14 residues. The CDR3 reads CASNRAGAQDTQYF. The CDR3 DNA follows: TGTGCCAGCAATCGAGCGGGAGCTCAAGATACGCAGTATTTT.

V usage is TRBV5-4 and J usage is TRBJ2-2; 10 positions match TRBD1. This CDR3 comprises 17 residues. Germline CDR1 and CDR2: SGHNT and YYREEE (reference sequence). The V segment lost 0 bases and the J segment 4 bases; nucleotides outside the gene matches: 6. The CDR3 region has the DNA TGTGCCAGCAGCTTGGGTCCCCGGACAGGGGGCACCGGGGAGCTGTTTTTT. It specifies CASSLGPRTGGTGELFF.

This clonotype has ten or more counts. The chain has TRBV12-3 or TRBV12-4 and TRBJ2-2; D is perhaps TRBD2 (6 bases). The CDR3 runs 13 residues. Trimming took 7 bases from V and 6 from J, leaving 12 bases between them. The CDR3: CASTKTSAGELFF. CDR3 sequence (DNA): TGTGCCAGCACCAAGACTAGTGCCGGGGAGCTGTTTTTT.

The chain couples TRBV28 to TRBJ1-1; D unresolved. V was cut by 7 bases and J by 3 bases, with 15 bases left in between. CDR1 is MDHEN, CDR2 SYDVKM, per germline. This CDR3 comprises 14 residues. The CDR3 sequence is CASTWDYRDTEAFF. The CDR3 DNA is TGTGCCAGCACCTGGGATTACAGAGACACTGAAGCTTTCTTT.

At least ten counts were recorded for this clonotype. The genes are TRBV29-1 and TRBJ2-2, with 7 bases identical to TRBD2. CDR3 length equals 15 residues. Germline V gene sequence: CDR1 SQVTM, CDR2 ANQGSEA. V dropped 4 bases and J dropped 8; count of bases not matched to a gene: 13. CDR3: CSVVTSEGPVGELFF. The CDR3 DNA reads TGCAGCGTTGTTACTAGCGAAGGTCCCGTGGGGGAGCTGTTTTTT.

The chain recombines TRBV5-4 with TRBJ2-5, with 8 positions matching TRBD2. Germline V gene data show CDR1 as SGHNT and CDR2 as YYREEE (reference sequence). This CDR3 comprises 15 residues. Trimming removed 0 bases from V and 3 bases from J; junction bases left unmatched: 4. The chain's CDR3 is CASSLGGGSEETQYF. The CDR3 nucleotides read TGTGCCAGCAGCTTGGGCGGGGGGTCTGAAGAGACCCAGTACTTC.

This clonotype has a count of ten or more. The chain couples TRBV5-5 to TRBJ2-1; 7 bases are shared with TRBD1. The CDR3 runs 14 residues. Looked up from germline, CDR1 is SGHKS and CDR2 is YYEKEE (reference sequence). The trim removed 1 base at V and 10 bases at J, leaving 8 bases unmatched. CDR3 in amino acids: CASSLSGQQYEQFF. The CDR3 DNA follows: TGTGCCAGCAGCTTGTCGGGACAGCAATACGAGCAGTTCTTC.

This clonotype was picked up one time. The V call is TRBV7-2, the J call TRBJ1-1; D is possibly TRBD1 (6 bases). V was shortened by 2 bases and J by 4 bases, with 8 bases between the two germline ends. CDR3 length equals 13 residues. Germline CDR1 is SGHTA and CDR2 is FQGNSA. The CDR3 DNA sequence: TGTGCCAGCAGCTTAATGGGGGCCACTGAAGCTTTCTTT. Translating gives CASSLMGATEAFF.

The chain employs TRBV29-1 and TRBJ2-7, with TRBD1 matching 8 bases. There are 13 residues in the CDR3. Germline V gene lookup returns CDR1 SQVTM and CDR2 ANQGSEA. Trimming removed 7 bases from V and 5 bases from J; junction bases left unmatched: 10. Written as DNA, the CDR3 is TGCAGCGGAACCGGCGGACAGGGTCACGAGCAGTACTTC. Amino acid sequence: CSGTGGQGHEQYF.

In its sample, this clonotype was seen a few times. The chain employs TRBV20-1 and TRBJ2-7; tentatively, D is TRBD1 (6 bases). Trimming removed 0 bases from V and 2 bases from J, with 26 bases in between. Germline V gene lookup returns CDR1 DFQATT and CDR2 SNEGSKA (reference sequence). This CDR3 spans 19 amino acids. The CDR3 reads CSAREFVGQSTDTTYEQYF. DNA for the CDR3: TGCAGTGCTAGAGAGTTTGTAGGACAGAGTACAGACACCACCTACGAGCAGTACTTC.

This clonotype was recorded many times. The chain couples TRBV27 to TRBJ2-3, with D unresolved. The CDR3 sequence is 13 residues long. The germline V gene encodes CDR1 MNHEY and CDR2 SMNVEV (reference sequence). Deletions cut 2 bases from V and 2 bases from J, with 5 bases between. The CDR3 DNA is TGTGCCAGCAGTTTAGCCTTCACAGATACGCAGTATTTT. Encoded protein: CASSLAFTDTQYF.

Ten or more counts support this clonotype. The J gene is TRBJ2-3, the V gene TRBV10-3, with D unresolved. There are 14 residues in the CDR3. The V gene's germline CDR1 is ENHRY and CDR2 SYGVKD. Trimming shortened V by 2 bases and J by 1 base, and 7 bases separated the two germline ends. DNA for the CDR3: TGTGCCATCAGTGAGGGTCGGCGCACAGATACGCAGTATTTT. The encoded protein is CAISEGRRTDTQYF.

The table lists this clonotype with many counts. This chain joins TRBV11-3 and TRBJ2-5; 9 bases agree with TRBD1. V shed 1 base and J 5 bases; nucleotides not matched to a gene: 8. Germline assignment: CDR1 SGHNT and CDR2 YENEEA. The CDR3 extends over 16 amino acids. CDR3: CASSLGWDRESETQYF. In DNA, the CDR3 is TGTGCCAGCAGCTTAGGGTGGGACAGGGAATCGGAGACCCAGTACTTC.

The sample holds many counts of this clonotype. The rearrangement links TRBV5-1 to TRBJ1-1, with D possibly matching TRBD1 (6 bases). This CDR3 contains 14 residues. The V gene's germline CDR1 is SGHRS and CDR2 YFSETQ. The V gene lost 2 bases and the J gene lost 3 bases, with 11 bases spanning the gap. The CDR3 region has the DNA TGCGCCAGCAGCTTTGCAGGGGAGGACACTGAAGCTTTCTTT. It translates to CASSFAGEDTEAFF.

The rearrangement links TRBV12-3 or TRBV12-4 to TRBJ1-3; a possible D gene is TRBD1 (6 bases). The CDR3 runs to 16 residues. Trimming left V 5 bases short and J 4 bases short, with 18 bases between. The CDR3 DNA follows: TGTGCCAGCAGTCCTGACAGGTTAATACTCGGAAACACCATATATTTT. Translation gives CASSPDRLILGNTIYF.

This clonotype was seen ten or more times. The chain uses TRBV4-3 and TRBJ2-1, with 7 bases that match TRBD2. CDR3 size: 15 residues. Germline V gene sequence: CDR1 LGHNA, CDR2 YSLEER. J was trimmed by 4 bases and V by 3 bases; bases with no gene match: 6. CDR3 protein: CASSQVLAEYNEQFF. CDR3 DNA: TGCGCCAGCAGCCAGGTCCTAGCGGAATACAATGAGCAGTTCTTC.

This clonotype was observed many times. The J gene is TRBJ2-1, the V gene TRBV20-1, with D possibly matching TRBD1 (6 bases). Germline V CDR1 and CDR2: DFQATT, SNEGSKA (reference sequence). This CDR3 is built from 15 residues. Trimming shortened V by 6 bases and J by 0 bases, and 15 bases separated the two germline ends. For the CDR3, the DNA is TGCAGTGCCGCAACCGGACAGCACTCCTACAATGAGCAGTTCTTC. Amino acid sequence: CSAATGQHSYNEQFF.

CDR3 DNA: TGTGCCAGCAGCCCCCCACCAGGCGCTGAAGCTTTCTTT. Its protein product is CASSPPPGAEAFF. The rearrangement joins TRBV6-1 to TRBJ1-1; D unresolved. Trimming shortened V by 6 bases and J by 6 bases, and 14 bases separated the two germline ends. Germline-derived CDR1 and CDR2 are MNHNS and SASEGT. The CDR3 extends over 13 amino acids.

This clonotype appeared many times. The chain links TRBV4-3 to TRBJ1-1; D not resolved. Germline lookup yields CDR1 LGHNA and CDR2 YSLEER. Trimming removed 0 bases at V and 3 bases at J, with 8 bases between. The CDR3 loop spans 14 amino acids. CDR3 in amino acids: CASSQDGAYTEAFF. For the CDR3, the DNA is TGCGCCAGCAGCCAAGACGGTGCGTACACTGAAGCTTTCTTT.

The sample holds many counts of this clonotype. The CDR3 sequence is CASSRVWEAANTGELFF. CDR3 in DNA: TGTGCCAGCAGTCGTGTGTGGGAGGCGGCGAACACCGGGGAGCTGTTTTTT. The chain recombines TRBV6-2 or TRBV6-3 with TRBJ2-2; possible D gene TRBD2, 6 bases. The CDR3 is made up of 17 amino acids. The ends were cut back, 5 bases at V and 0 bases at J, with 16 bases in the middle. Germline V gives CDR1 MNHEY, CDR2 SVGEGT.

The chain joins TRBV7-2 to TRBJ2-5; D is uncertain. The CDR3 is 15 residues long. Germline V gene lookup returns CDR1 SGHTA and CDR2 FQGNSA. V was clipped by 3 bases and J by 1 base, with 12 bases between them. The CDR3 reads CASSFDNLRQETQYF. In DNA form, the CDR3 reads TGTGCCAGCAGCTTCGATAACCTCCGCCAAGAGACCCAGTACTTC.

This clonotype was counted ten times or more. V gene TRBV28 combines with J gene TRBJ2-7; D not certain. V lost 10 bases to trimming and J lost 0 bases, with 7 bases between them. There are 11 residues in the CDR3. Germline V gene lookup returns CDR1 MDHEN and CDR2 SYDVKM. CDR3 sequence (DNA): TGTGCCATCTTAGTCTCCTACGAGCAGTACTTC. This sequence encodes CAILVSYEQYF.

V and J are TRBV29-1 and TRBJ1-1, with D tentatively TRBD1 (5 bases). Trimming stripped 6 bases from V and 0 bases from J, with 11 bases between. The CDR3 is 13 amino acids. Per germline, CDR1 SQVTM and CDR2 ANQGSEA. CDR3 sequence (DNA): TGCAGCGTGTCCGGGACGGTGAACACTGAAGCTTTCTTT. This translates into CSVSGTVNTEAFF.

In this sample, this clonotype turned up many times. The chain uses TRBV9 and TRBJ2-5; D possibly corresponds to TRBD2 (6 bases). The CDR3 contains 12 residues. Germline V CDR1 and CDR2: SGDLS, YYNGEE. V gave up 2 bases and J gave up 4 bases, with 6 bases separating them. The CDR3 sequence: CASSVGGETQYF. The CDR3 nucleotides read TGTGCCAGCAGCGTCGGGGGAGAGACCCAGTACTTC.

The V gene is TRBV19, the J gene TRBJ2-2; D might be TRBD1 (6 bases). The CDR3 has 12 residues. The ends were cut back, 4 bases at V and 8 bases at J, with 8 bases in the middle. The germline V gene has CDR1 LNHDA and CDR2 SQIVND (reference sequence). CDR3 sequence: CASSKGQGELFF. The CDR3, as DNA: TGTGCCAGTAGTAAAGGACAGGGGGAGCTGTTTTTT.

This clonotype came up a few times. The chain carries TRBV6-2 or TRBV6-3 and TRBJ2-2, with TRBD2 matching 10 bases. Trimming cost V 6 bases and J 6 bases; bases outside gene matches: 19. In germline, CDR1 is MNHEY, CDR2 SVGEGT. The CDR3 is 19 amino acids. In DNA form, the CDR3 reads TGTGCCAGCAGCCTCCCGACTAGCGGGTTAAGTTTAAAGGCCGGGGAGCTGTTTTTT. This codes for CASSLPTSGLSLKAGELFF.

The table lists this clonotype with a few counts. The chain joins TRBV12-3 or TRBV12-4 to TRBJ2-4; TRBD2 might be the D (5 bases). Trimming removed 6 bases from V and 5 bases from J, with 8 bases in between. The CDR3 has 12 amino acids. CDR3 in amino acids: CASRGDENIQYF. CDR3 DNA: TGTGCCAGCAGGGGAGACGAAAACATTCAGTACTTC.

This clonotype was found many times. V and J are TRBV7-2 and TRBJ2-5; TRBD2 might be the D (5 bases). The CDR3 extends over 15 amino acids. Trimming cost V 5 bases and J 3 bases, with 16 bases left between them. Germline V gene data show CDR1 as SGHTA and CDR2 as FQGNSA. The CDR3 DNA is TGTGCCAGCAGCGGCGGACTGCGGAGAGAAGAGACCCAGTACTTC. The encoded protein is CASSGGLRREETQYF.

The genes are TRBV14 and TRBJ2-2; 12 bases agree with TRBD2. The V segment lost 8 bases and the J segment 3 bases; nucleotides outside the gene matches: 4. The CDR3 spans 15 residues. Germline V CDR1 and CDR2: SGHDN, FVKESK. CDR3 protein: CASRTSGDYTGELFF. The CDR3 DNA reads TGTGCCAGCCGGACTAGCGGGGACTACACCGGGGAGCTGTTTTTT.

This clonotype was detected many times. The genes are TRBV6-5 and TRBJ1-3; D is perhaps TRBD1 (5 bases). The CDR3 is made up of 14 amino acids. CDR1 and CDR2 (germline): MNHEY, SVGAGI. V dropped 7 bases and J dropped 2 bases, with 12 bases sitting between them. The CDR3 DNA reads as TGTGCCAGCACCTACGGGGGGGCTGGAAACACCATATATTTT. Amino acid sequence: CASTYGGAGNTIYF.

This clonotype was recorded many times. The chain has TRBV28 and TRBJ2-3; D is unresolved. The length of the CDR3 is 15 residues. The V gene lost 1 base and the J gene lost 4 bases, with 12 bases spanning the gap. Germline V gives CDR1 MDHEN, CDR2 SYDVKM. For the CDR3, the DNA is TGTGCCAGCAGTTTATCGCGTGGGTTGGCAGATACGCAGTATTTT. It encodes CASSLSRGLADTQYF.

This clonotype came up a few times. This rearrangement joins TRBV20-1 to TRBJ2-7; 8 bases are a match to TRBD1. V was clipped by 0 bases and J by 2 bases; unmatched bases: 6. This CDR3 is 15 amino acids long. Germline values: CDR1 DFQATT, CDR2 SNEGSKA (reference sequence). CDR3 region: CSARDLARGPYEQYF. CDR3 nucleotides: TGCAGTGCTAGAGATTTGGCCAGGGGGCCCTACGAGCAGTACTTC.